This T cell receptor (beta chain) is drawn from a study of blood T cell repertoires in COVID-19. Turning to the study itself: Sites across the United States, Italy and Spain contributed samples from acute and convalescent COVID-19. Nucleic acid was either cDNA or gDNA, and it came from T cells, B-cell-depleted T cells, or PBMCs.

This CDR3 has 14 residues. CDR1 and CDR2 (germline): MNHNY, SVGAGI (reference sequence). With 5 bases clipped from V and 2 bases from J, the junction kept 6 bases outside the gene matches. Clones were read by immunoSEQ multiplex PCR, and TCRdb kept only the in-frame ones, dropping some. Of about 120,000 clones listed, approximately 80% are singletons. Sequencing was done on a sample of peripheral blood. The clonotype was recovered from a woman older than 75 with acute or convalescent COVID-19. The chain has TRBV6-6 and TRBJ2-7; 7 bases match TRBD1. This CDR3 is CASSGRDRAYEQYF. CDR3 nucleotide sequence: TGTGCCAGCAGTGGACGGGACAGAGCCTACGAGCAGTACTTC.